Listed below are T cell receptor beta chains from one sample, sequenced in a study of cytomegalovirus exposure and HLA in healthy donors. Assay: immunoSEQ multiplex PCR; the TCRdb copy retains only in-frame clones and omits some. The sample carries under 300,000 clones, 72% recorded once. Sequenced material: PBMCs. These TCRs come from a female donor in good health and CMV-seronegative. CDR3s include the opening cysteine and the closing phenylalanine or tryptophan.

length,V,J,CDR3
11,TRBV20-1,TRBJ2-7,CSARNTYEQYF
14,TRBV15,TRBJ2-4,CATGEVSGKNIQYF
13,TRBV10-1,TRBJ1-2,CAKRQGAPGGYTF
14,TRBV7-2,TRBJ1-1,CASALPGGWTEAFF
15,TRBV5-1,TRBJ2-2,CASRVGRPLTGELFF
14,TRBV2,TRBJ2-7,CASGDRGLGGEQYF
15,TRBV11-2,TRBJ2-1,CASSSVTSGFHEQFF
16,TRBV5-6,TRBJ2-1,CASGWGTDQIYNEQFF
16,TRBV29-1,TRBJ2-2,CSVASNLAGVAGELFF
13,TRBV6-6,TRBJ1-2,CASRRPPADGYTF
14,TRBV30,TRBJ2-2,CAWRGQGGTGELFF
18,TRBV28,TRBJ1-1,CASSFQGASWGGNTEAFF
13,TRBV7-3,TRBJ2-1,CASSFGDGDEQFF
12,TRBV28,TRBJ2-1,CASNSRGNEQFF
14,TRBV7-9,TRBJ2-5,CASSLDRGQETQYF
13,TRBV18,TRBJ1-2,CASSPRDNYGYTF
15,TRBV7-9,TRBJ1-4,CASSPETGAREKLFF
14,TRBV18,TRBJ2-3,CASSPQLGADTQYF
15,TRBV6-4,TRBJ1-1,CASSDTNEGYTEAFF
17,TRBV7-2,TRBJ2-2,CASSLAVQGPATGELFF
12,TRBV30,TRBJ1-1,CAWSSYQQEAFF
18,TRBV5-5,TRBJ2-3,CASSPGSSGRAYTDTQYF
14,TRBV12-5,TRBJ1-4,CASGTSGFNEKLFF
16,TRBV12-5,TRBJ2-7,CASGLWVVTSSYEQYF
14,TRBV2,TRBJ1-1,CASRGTGTNTEAFF
17,TRBV7-2,TRBJ2-7,CASSLGSRLAGNYEQYF
13,TRBV5-6,TRBJ1-2,CASSWKDRAGYTF
14,TRBV28,TRBJ2-3,CASSPSLSTDTQYF
12,TRBV19,TRBJ2-7,CASSIEGQARYF
15,TRBV5-4,TRBJ2-2,CASSLGQADTGELFF
13,TRBV10-2,TRBJ1-5,CASTERGGQPQHF
14,TRBV5-1,TRBJ2-5,CASSPTSGQETQYF
11,TRBV6-5,TRBJ2-1,CASRTSGSQFF
16,TRBV9,TRBJ2-1,CASSVAQGLESGEQFF
17,TRBV11-3,TRBJ2-5,CASSPSRGTGGSETQYF
16,TRBV5-4,TRBJ1-3,CASSTRDRVTGNTIYF
15,TRBV19,TRBJ1-4,CASSTQGRGYEKLFF
13,TRBV6-5,-,CATNRGATYEQYF
14,TRBV5-1,TRBJ2-6,CASCRGTGANVLTF
16,TRBV11-2,TRBJ2-3,CASSPRGLRSTDTQYF
16,TRBV18,TRBJ2-2,CASSSNYGGNTGELFF
13,TRBV5-1,TRBJ1-2,CASRTFAETYYTF
15,TRBV7-9,TRBJ2-2,CASSLGTGGGGELFF
15,TRBV28,TRBJ1-5,CASSRERTGVQPQHF
13,TRBV15,-,CATRIAGGYEQYF
15,TRBV6-4,TRBJ2-1,CASSESAGQNNEQFF
14,TRBV11-3,TRBJ2-1,CASRTPGLANEQFF
15,TRBV18,TRBJ2-7,CASSPVAVTSYEQYF
15,TRBV19,TRBJ1-1,CASSMDRGKNTEAFF
15,TRBV19,TRBJ2-2,CASSPDAGNTGELFF
18,TRBV4-2,TRBJ2-1,CASSQDGDSGSRGNEQFF
14,TRBV19,TRBJ1-3,CASGQGPSGNTIYF
15,TRBV10-1,TRBJ2-7,CASSERDRGRHEQYF
14,TRBV30,TRBJ2-5,CAWSPPGSIKTQYF
16,TRBV10-3,TRBJ1-2,CAISEALGQTSGGYTF